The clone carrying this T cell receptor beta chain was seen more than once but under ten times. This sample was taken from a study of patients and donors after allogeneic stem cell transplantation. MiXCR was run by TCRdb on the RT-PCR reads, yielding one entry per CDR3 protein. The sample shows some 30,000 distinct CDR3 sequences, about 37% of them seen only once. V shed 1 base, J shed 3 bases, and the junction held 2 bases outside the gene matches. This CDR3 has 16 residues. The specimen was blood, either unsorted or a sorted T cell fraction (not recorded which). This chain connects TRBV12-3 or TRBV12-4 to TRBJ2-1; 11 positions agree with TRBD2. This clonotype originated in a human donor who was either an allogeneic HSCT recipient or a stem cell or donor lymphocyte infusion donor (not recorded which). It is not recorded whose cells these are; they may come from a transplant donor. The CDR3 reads CASSLGLAGGYNEQFF. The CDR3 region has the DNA TGTGCCAGCAGTTTAGGGCTAGCGGGAGGCTACAATGAGCAGTTCTTC.